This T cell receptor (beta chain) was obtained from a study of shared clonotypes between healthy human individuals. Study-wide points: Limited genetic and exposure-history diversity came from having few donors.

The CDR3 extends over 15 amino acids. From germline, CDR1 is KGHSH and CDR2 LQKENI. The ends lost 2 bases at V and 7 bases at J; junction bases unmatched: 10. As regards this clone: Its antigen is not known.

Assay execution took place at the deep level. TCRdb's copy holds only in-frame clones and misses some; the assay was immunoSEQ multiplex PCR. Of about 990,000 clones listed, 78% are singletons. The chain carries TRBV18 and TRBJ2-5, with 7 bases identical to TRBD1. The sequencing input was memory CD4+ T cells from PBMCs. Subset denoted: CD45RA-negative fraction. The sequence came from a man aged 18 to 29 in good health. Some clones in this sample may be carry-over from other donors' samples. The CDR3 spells CASSPLGTVRGTQYF. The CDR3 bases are TGTGCCAGCTCACCATTAGGGACAGTGCGCGGGACCCAGTACTTC.